The 6 T cell receptor beta chains listed next were all sequenced from one sample in a study of cytomegalovirus exposure and HLA in healthy donors. It was with 60 Vbeta and 13 Jbeta primers that the PCR ran. The table came from immunoSEQ multiplex PCR; TCRdb's copy has only in-frame clones and leaves some out. The sample includes approximately 150,000 clones, approximately 80% seen only once; the top ten take 1.5% to 2%. What was sequenced was PBMCs. The receptors here all came from a middle-aged man in good health and CMV-seronegative.

This sequence joins TRBV4-1 and TRBJ2-6, with 10 bases matching TRBD1. The CDR3 has 19 amino acids. Germline trimming cut 3 bases from V and 4 bases from J; bases unmatched to any gene: 12. Germline loops: CDR1 MGHRA, CDR2 YSYEKL. The CDR3 here is CASSQGTGQGVSGANVLTF. CDR3 in DNA: TGCGCCAGCAGCCAGGGTACCGGACAGGGGGTCTCCGGGGCCAACGTCCTGACTTTC.

The CDR3 nucleotides read TGTGCCAGCAGTGACAACTCGTACCAAGAGACCCAGTACTTC. Its translation is CASSDNSYQETQYF. V is TRBV25-1 and J is TRBJ2-5; D gene unclear. Germline V CDR1 and CDR2: MGHDK, SYGVNS. The CDR3 loop spans 14 amino acids. Between the trimmed V and J ends, which lost 3 bases and 0 bases, there was a span of 8 bases.

The gene calls are TRBV9 and TRBJ2-1; D call uncertain. V was trimmed by 3 bases and J by 6 bases, leaving 13 bases between them. CDR1 and CDR2 (germline): SGDLS, YYNGEE. CDR3 length: 14 amino acids. CDR3 in amino acids: CASSGDWPRNEQFF. CDR3 in DNA: TGTGCCAGCAGCGGCGACTGGCCGCGCAATGAGCAGTTCTTC.

This sequence joins TRBV21-1 and TRBJ2-2; the D call of TRBD2 is as the table states it, not checked on the DNA. TRBV21-1 is reported as a pseudogene. The CDR3 sequence is 16 residues long. The CDR3: CASESHPPPNTGELFF. The CDR3 DNA reads TGTGCCAGCGAGTCCCACCCCCCCCCGAACACCGGGGAGCTGTTTTTT.

This chain connects TRBV27 to TRBJ2-2, with 7 bases identical to TRBD2. The J segment lost 7 bases and the V segment lost 3 bases, leaving 17 bases of the junction unmatched. Germline CDR1 MNHEY, CDR2 SMNVEV (reference sequence). The CDR3 is 18 residues long. CDR3 nucleotides: TGTGCCAGCAGTTTCCCCGGCAGGCGGGAGTTGAAGGTCGGGGAGCTGTTTTTT. Translation: CASSFPGRRELKVGELFF.

The chain joins TRBV28 to TRBJ1-4; unclear D gene. The CDR3 has 15 amino acids. Deletions cut 2 bases from V and 8 bases from J, with 15 bases between. Looked up from germline, CDR1 is MDHEN and CDR2 is SYDVKM. Here the CDR3 reads CASSLPDSTREKLFF. In DNA, the CDR3 is TGTGCCAGCAGTTTACCTGACTCGACTCGGGAAAAACTGTTTTTT.